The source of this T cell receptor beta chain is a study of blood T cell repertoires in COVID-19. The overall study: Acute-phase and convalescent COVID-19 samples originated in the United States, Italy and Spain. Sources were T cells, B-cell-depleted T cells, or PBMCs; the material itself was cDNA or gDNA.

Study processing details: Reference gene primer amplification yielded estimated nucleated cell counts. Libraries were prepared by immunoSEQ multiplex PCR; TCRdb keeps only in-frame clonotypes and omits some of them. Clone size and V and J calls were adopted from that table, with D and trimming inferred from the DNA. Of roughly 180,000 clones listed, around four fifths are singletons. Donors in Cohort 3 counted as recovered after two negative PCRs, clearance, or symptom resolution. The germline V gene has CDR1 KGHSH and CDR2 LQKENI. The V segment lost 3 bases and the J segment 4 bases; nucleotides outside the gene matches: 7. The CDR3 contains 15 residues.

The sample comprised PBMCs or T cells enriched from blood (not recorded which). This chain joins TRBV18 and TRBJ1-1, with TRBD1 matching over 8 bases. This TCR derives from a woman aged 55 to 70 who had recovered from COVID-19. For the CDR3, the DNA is TGTGCCAGCTCACCGTCAGGGGGCGGGATCACTGAAGCTTTCTTT. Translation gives CASSPSGGGITEAFF. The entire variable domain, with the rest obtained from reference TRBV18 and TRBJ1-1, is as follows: NAGVMQNPRHLVRRRGQEARLRCSPMKGHSHVYWYRQLPEEGLKFMVYLQKENIIDESGMPKERFSAEFPKEGPSILRIQQVVRGDSAAYFCASSPSGGGITEAFFGQGTRLTVV.